The source of this TCR beta chain is a study of T-cell reconstitution after alpha-beta-depleted transplantation in children. Losses at the gene ends were 2 bases for V and 0 bases for J; bases not matched to a gene: 6. Germline V gene data show CDR1 as MNHEY and CDR2 as SVGAGI. This CDR3 contains 16 residues. This clonotype has a handful of counts. Researchers prepared the TCRbeta library using unique molecular identifiers, the study reports. From the PCR reads, TCRdb called clonotypes with MiXCR, one entry per CDR3 protein. The repertoire includes approximately 390,000 distinct CDR3 sequences, about a tenth of them detected once, and roughly 5% sits in the top ten.

The TCR originated in a human donor who donated a stem cell graft to a child with acute myeloid leukemia. The sample was PBMCs from the stem cell graft donor, taken from the stem cell graft. This chain uses TRBV6-5 with TRBJ1-1, with 7 bases matching TRBD1. The CDR3 loop reads CASSYQPTGLNTEAFF. The CDR3, as DNA: TGTGCCAGCAGTTACCAACCGACAGGGTTGAACACTGAAGCTTTCTTT.